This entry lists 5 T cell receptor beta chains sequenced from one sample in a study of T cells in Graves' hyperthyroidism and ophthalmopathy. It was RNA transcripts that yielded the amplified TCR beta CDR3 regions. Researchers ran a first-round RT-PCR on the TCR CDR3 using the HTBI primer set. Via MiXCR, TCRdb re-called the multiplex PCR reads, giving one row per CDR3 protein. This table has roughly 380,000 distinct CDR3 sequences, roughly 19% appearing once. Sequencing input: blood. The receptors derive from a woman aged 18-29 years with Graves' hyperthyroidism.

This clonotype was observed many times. CDR3 sequence (DNA): TGTGCCAGCAGTTTGGGTCTCTCTGGAAACACCATATATTTT. Its protein is CASSLGLSGNTIYF. The chain links TRBV7-2 to TRBJ1-3; unclear D gene. The V and J ends lost 6 bases and 0 bases respectively, with 9 bases between them. The CDR3 sequence is 14 residues long. Germline V gene sequence: CDR1 SGHTA, CDR2 FQGNSA.

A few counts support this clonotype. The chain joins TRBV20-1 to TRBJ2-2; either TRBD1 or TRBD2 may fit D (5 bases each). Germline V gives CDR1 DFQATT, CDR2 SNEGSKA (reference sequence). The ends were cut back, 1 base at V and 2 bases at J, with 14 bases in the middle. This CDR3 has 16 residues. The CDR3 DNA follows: TGCAGTGCTAGAGGTCCGAGGGGATATAACACCGGGGAGCTGTTTTTT. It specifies CSARGPRGYNTGELFF.

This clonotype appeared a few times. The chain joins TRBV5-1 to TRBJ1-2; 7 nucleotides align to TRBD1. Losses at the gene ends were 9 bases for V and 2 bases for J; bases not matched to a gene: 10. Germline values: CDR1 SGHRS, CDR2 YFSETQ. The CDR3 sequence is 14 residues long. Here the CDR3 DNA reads TGCGCCATCTCCCGACAGGGCGTGAACTATGGCTACACCTTC. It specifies CAISRQGVNYGYTF.

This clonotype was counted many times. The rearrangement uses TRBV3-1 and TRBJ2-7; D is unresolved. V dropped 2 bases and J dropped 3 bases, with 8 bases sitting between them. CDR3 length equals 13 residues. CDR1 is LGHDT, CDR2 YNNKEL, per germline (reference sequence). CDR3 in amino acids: CASSQRSLYEQYF. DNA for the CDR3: TGTGCCAGCAGCCAACGCAGTCTCTACGAGCAGTACTTC.

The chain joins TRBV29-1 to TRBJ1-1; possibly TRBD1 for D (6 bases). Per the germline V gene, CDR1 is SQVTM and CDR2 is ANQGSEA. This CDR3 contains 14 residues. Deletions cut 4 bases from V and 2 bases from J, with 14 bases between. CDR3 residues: CSVGRGGVNTEAFF. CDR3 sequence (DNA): TGCAGCGTTGGACGAGGGGGGGTTAACACTGAAGCTTTCTTT.